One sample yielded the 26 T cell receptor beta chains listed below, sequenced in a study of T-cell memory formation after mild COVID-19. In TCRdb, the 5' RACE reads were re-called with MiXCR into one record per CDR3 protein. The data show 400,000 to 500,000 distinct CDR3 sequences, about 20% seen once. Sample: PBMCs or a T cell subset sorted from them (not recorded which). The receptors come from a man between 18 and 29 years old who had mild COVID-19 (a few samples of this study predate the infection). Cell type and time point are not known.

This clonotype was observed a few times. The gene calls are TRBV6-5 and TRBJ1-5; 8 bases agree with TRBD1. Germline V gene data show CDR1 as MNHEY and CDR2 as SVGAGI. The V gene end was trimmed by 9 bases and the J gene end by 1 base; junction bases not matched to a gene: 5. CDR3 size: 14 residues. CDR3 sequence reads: CASMDRESNQPQHF. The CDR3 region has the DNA TGTGCCAGTATGGACAGGGAGAGCAATCAGCCCCAGCATTTT.

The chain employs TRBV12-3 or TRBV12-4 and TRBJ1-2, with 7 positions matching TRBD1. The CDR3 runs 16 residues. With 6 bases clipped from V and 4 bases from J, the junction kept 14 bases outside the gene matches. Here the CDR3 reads CASSPVGTVSFYGYTF. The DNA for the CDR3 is TGTGCCAGCAGCCCGGTGGGGACAGTTTCTTTCTATGGCTACACCTTC.

CDR3 in amino acids: CASSEGSSYEQYF. CDR3 nucleotides: TGTGCCAGCAGTGAGGGTAGCTCCTACGAGCAGTACTTC. The chain joins TRBV2 to TRBJ2-7; no clear D. The germline gives CDR1 SNHLY, CDR2 FYNNEI. The CDR3 sequence is 13 residues long. Trimming removed 3 bases from V and 0 bases from J, with 6 bases in between.

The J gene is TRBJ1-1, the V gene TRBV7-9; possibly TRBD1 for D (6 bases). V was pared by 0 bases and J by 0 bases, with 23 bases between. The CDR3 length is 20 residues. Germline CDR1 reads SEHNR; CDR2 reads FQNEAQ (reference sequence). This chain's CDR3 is CASSLAPRGAPLLMNTEAFF. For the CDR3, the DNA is TGTGCCAGCAGCTTAGCGCCACGGGGGGCTCCGCTACTGATGAACACTGAAGCTTTCTTT.

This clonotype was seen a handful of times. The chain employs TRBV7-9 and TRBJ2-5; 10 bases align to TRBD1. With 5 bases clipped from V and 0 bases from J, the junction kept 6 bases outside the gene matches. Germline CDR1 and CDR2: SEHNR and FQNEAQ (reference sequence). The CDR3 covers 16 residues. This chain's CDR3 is CASSQDRGPYQETQYF. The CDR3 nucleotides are TGTGCCAGCAGCCAAGACAGGGGGCCTTACCAAGAGACCCAGTACTTC.

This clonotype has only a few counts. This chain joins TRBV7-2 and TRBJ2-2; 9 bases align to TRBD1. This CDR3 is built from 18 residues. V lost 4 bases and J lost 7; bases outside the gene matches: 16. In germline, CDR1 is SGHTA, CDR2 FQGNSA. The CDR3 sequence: CASSSSGTGFPQDGELFF. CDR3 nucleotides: TGTGCCAGCAGCTCCTCCGGGACAGGGTTCCCACAGGACGGGGAGCTGTTTTTT.

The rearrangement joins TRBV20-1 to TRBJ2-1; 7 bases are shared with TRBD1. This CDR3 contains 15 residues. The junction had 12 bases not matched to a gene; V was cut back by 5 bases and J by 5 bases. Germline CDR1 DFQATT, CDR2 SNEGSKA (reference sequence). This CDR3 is CSAPNPRGTNNEQFF. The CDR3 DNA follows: TGCAGTGCTCCCAACCCCAGGGGGACCAACAATGAGCAGTTCTTC.

In DNA form, the CDR3 reads TGTGCCAGCAGTTACCGGACAGATCAAGAGACCCAGTACTTC. Translated, it gives CASSYRTDQETQYF. The V gene is TRBV6-5, the J gene TRBJ2-5, with D perhaps TRBD1 (6 bases). V lost 2 bases, J lost 2 bases, and 9 bases lay in between. This CDR3 has 14 amino acids. The germline V gene has CDR1 MNHEY and CDR2 SVGAGI.

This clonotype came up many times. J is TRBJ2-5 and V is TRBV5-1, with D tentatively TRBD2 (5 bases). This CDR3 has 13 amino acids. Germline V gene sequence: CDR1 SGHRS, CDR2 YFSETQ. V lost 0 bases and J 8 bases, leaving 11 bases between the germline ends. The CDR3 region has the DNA TGCGCCAGCAGCTTGGCACAACGGGGAACCCAGTACTTC. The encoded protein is CASSLAQRGTQYF.

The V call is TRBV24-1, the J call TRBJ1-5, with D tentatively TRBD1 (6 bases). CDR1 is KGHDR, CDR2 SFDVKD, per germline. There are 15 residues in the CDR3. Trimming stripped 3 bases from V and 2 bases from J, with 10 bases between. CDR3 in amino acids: CATSDPRTGNQPQHF. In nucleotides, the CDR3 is TGTGCCACCAGTGATCCAAGGACAGGCAATCAGCCCCAGCATTTT.

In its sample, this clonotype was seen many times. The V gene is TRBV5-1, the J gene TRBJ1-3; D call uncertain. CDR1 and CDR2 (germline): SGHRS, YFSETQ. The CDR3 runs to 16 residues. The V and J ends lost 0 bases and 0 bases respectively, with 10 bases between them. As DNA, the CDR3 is TGCGCCAGCAGCTTGGGGGCTGACTTCTCTGGAAACACCATATATTTT. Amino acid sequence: CASSLGADFSGNTIYF.

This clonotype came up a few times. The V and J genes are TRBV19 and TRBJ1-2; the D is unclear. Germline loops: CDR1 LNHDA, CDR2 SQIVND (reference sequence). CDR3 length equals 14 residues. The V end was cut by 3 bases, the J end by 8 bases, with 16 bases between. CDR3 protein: CASSIGVLEGGYTF. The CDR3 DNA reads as TGTGCCAGTAGTATTGGAGTCCTTGAAGGGGGCTACACCTTC.

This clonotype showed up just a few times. This CDR3 reads CASSRQFTNTGELFF. CDR3 DNA sequence: TGCGCCAGCAGCCGACAGTTTACGAACACCGGGGAGCTGTTTTTT. The chain couples TRBV4-3 to TRBJ2-2; TRBD1 is a possible D gene (5 bases). Germline V gene data show CDR1 as LGHNA and CDR2 as YSLEER. The ends were cut back, 4 bases at V and 0 bases at J, with 9 bases in the middle. The CDR3 is 15 amino acids.

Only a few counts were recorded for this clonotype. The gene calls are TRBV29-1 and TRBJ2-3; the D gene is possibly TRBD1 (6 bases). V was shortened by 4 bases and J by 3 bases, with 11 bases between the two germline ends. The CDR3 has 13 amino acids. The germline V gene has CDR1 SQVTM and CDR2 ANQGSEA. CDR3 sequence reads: CSVGKGETDTQYF. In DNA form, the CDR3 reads TGCAGCGTTGGGAAGGGGGAGACAGATACGCAGTATTTT.

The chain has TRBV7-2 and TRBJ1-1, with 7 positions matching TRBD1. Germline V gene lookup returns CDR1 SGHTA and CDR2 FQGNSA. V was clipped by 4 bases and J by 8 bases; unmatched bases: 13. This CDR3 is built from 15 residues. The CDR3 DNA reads TGTGCCAGCAGCTGGCTCCGACAGGGCGGTTCGGAAGCTTTCTTT. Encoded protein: CASSWLRQGGSEAFF.

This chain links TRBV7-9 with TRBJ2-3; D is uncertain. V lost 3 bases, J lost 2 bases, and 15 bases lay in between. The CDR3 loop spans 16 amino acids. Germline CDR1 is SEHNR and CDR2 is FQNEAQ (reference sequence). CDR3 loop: CASSFDLAGNTDTQYF. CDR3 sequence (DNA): TGTGCCAGCAGCTTCGACCTGGCAGGTAACACAGATACGCAGTATTTT.

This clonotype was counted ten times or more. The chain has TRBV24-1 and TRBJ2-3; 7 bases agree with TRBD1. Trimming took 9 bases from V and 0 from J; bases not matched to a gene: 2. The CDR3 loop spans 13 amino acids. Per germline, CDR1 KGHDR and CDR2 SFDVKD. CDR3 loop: CATGDSSTDTQYF. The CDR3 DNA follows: TGTGCCACCGGGGACAGTAGCACAGATACGCAGTATTTT.

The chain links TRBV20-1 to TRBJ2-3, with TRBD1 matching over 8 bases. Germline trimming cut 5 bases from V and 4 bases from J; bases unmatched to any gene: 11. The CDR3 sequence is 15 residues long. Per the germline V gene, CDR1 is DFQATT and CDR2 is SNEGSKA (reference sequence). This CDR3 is CSAEDREIIADTQYF. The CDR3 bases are TGCAGTGCTGAGGACAGGGAAATTATCGCAGATACGCAGTATTTT.

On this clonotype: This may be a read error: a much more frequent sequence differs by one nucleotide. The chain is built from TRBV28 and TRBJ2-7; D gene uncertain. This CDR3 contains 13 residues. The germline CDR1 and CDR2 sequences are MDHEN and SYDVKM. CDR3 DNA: TGTGCCACCAGTTTAAGACCTTCCTACGAGCAGTACGTC. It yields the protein CATSLRPSYEQYV.

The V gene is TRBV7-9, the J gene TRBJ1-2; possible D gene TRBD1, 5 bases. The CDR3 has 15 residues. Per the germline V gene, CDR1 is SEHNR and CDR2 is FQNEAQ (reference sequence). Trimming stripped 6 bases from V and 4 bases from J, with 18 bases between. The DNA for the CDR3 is TGTGCCAGCAGTGATAAAGACAGTACTTTCTATGGCTACACCTTC. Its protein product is CASSDKDSTFYGYTF.

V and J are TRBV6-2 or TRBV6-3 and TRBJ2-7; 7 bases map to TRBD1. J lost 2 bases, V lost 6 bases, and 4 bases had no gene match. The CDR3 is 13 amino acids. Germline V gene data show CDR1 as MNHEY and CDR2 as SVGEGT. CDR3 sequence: CASRKGQPYEQYV. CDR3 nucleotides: TGTGCCAGCAGAAAGGGACAGCCCTACGAGCAGTACGTC.

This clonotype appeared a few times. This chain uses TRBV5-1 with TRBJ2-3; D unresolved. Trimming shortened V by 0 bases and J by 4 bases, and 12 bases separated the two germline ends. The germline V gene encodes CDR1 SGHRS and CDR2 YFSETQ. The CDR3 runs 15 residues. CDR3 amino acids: CASSLDTASSDTQYF. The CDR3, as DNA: TGCGCCAGCAGCTTGGATACAGCGTCATCAGATACGCAGTATTTT.

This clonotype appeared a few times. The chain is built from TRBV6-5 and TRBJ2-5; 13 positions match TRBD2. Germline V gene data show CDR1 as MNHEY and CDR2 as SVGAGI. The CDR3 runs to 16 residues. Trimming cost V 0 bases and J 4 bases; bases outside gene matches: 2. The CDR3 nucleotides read TGTGCCAGCAGTTACTCAGGGACTAGCGGGACAGAGACCCAGTACTTC. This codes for CASSYSGTSGTETQYF.

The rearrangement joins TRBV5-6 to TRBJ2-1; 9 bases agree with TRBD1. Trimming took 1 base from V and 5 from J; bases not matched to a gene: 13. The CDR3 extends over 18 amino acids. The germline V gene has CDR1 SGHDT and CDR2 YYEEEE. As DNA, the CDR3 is TGTGCCAGCAGCTTGTCATTTTTATCGGGACAGGGCAACAATGAGCAGTTCTTC. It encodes CASSLSFLSGQGNNEQFF. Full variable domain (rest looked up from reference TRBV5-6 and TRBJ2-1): DAGVTQSPTHLIKTRGQQVTLRCSPKSGHDTVSWYQQALGQGPQFIFQYYEEEERQRGNFPDRFSGHQFPNYSSELNVNALLLGDSALYLCASSLSFLSGQGNNEQFFGPGTRLTVL.

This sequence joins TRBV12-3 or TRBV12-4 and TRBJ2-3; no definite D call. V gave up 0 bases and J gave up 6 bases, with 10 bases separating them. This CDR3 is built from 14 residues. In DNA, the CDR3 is TGTGCCAGCAGTTTAGCGGGCGCAGCGGATACGCAGTATTTT. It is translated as CASSLAGAADTQYF.

In DNA, the CDR3 is TGTGCCAGCAGGGCACAGGGGCCGTTCTGGCAGCCCCAGCATTTT. This encodes CASRAQGPFWQPQHF. The chain carries TRBV19 and TRBJ1-5; TRBD1 agrees at 7 bases. J was trimmed by 7 bases and V by 9 bases; bases with no gene match: 15. CDR1 is LNHDA, CDR2 SQIVND, per germline (reference sequence). The CDR3 extends over 15 amino acids.